The 9 T cell receptor beta chains below all came from one sample that was sequenced in a study of T cell responses to AZD1222 COVID-19 vaccine. Some clones are missing from TCRdb's copy, which holds only in-frame ones; the method was immunoSEQ multiplex PCR. The data contain more than 100,000 clones, about 85% of them singletons. This material consisted of peripheral blood, taken 28 days after the second AZD1222 dose. The receptors originated from an adult who received the AZD1222 COVID-19 vaccine.

This clone was seen only once. The CDR3 DNA reads TGTGCCAGCAGCCAGGGGTATTCACCCCTCCACTTT. Its protein product is CASSQGYSPLHF. V is TRBV3-1 (or the pseudogene TRBV3-2) and J is TRBJ1-6; the D is unclear. Deletions cut 3 bases from V and 8 bases from J, with 5 bases between. The germline V gene has CDR1 LGHDT and CDR2 YNNKEL (reference sequence). This CDR3 is built from 12 residues.

This chain uses TRBV5-1 with TRBJ2-3, with 10 bases fitting TRBD2. CDR3 length equals 16 residues. Per germline, CDR1 SGHRS and CDR2 YFSETQ. Trimming took 4 bases from V and 0 from J; bases not matched to a gene: 5. CDR3 sequence reads: CASSPSGGVSTDTQYF. The CDR3 DNA reads TGCGCCAGCAGCCCCAGCGGGGGGGTTAGCACAGATACGCAGTATTTT.

V is TRBV7-2 and J is TRBJ1-5; no clear D gene. CDR1 is SGHTA, CDR2 FQGNSA, per germline. This CDR3 is built from 12 residues. V lost 4 bases and J 4 bases, leaving 5 bases between the germline ends. The CDR3 is CASSSVNQPQHF. CDR3 bases: TGTGCCAGCAGCTCAGTAAATCAGCCCCAGCATTTT. The whole variable domain, filled in from reference TRBV7-2 and TRBJ1-5, reads GAGVSQSPSNKVTEKGKDVELRCDPISGHTALYWYRQSLGQGLEFLIYFQGNSAPDKSGLPSDRFSAERTGGSVSTLTIQRTQQEDSAVYLCASSSVNQPQHFGDGTRLSIL.

The V and J genes are TRBV19 and TRBJ1-6; TRBD1 matches 9 bases. Germline V gene data show CDR1 as LNHDA and CDR2 as SQIVND (reference sequence). V lost 8 bases to trimming and J lost 10 bases; unmatched junction nucleotides: 6. The CDR3 has 13 residues. CDR3 sequence (DNA): TGTGCCAGTTCCGGGACAGGGTACTCACCCCTCCACTTT. Translating it yields CASSGTGYSPLHF.

The rearrangement links TRBV2 to TRBJ2-3; 15 bases line up with TRBD2. V was pared by 6 bases and J by 11 bases, with 0 bases of the junction left unmatched. Germline values: CDR1 SNHLY, CDR2 FYNNEI. This CDR3 comprises 12 residues. CDR3 amino acids: CASRGLAGGQYF. The CDR3 DNA sequence: TGTGCCAGCAGGGGACTAGCGGGGGGGCAGTATTTT.

The chain carries TRBV7-9 and TRBJ2-5; D uncertain. CDR3 length: 12 residues. CDR1 is SEHNR and CDR2 is FQNEAQ in the germline V gene (reference sequence). V lost 4 bases and J lost 4, with 7 bases in between. CDR3 sequence (DNA): TGTGCCAGCAGCTCGGCTGGAGAGACCCAGTACTTC. It yields the protein CASSSAGETQYF.

The V and J genes are TRBV9 and TRBJ2-7; D unclear. The CDR3 is 14 amino acids. With 2 bases removed from V and 2 bases from J, the gap between germline ends came to 11 bases. The germline V gene has CDR1 SGDLS and CDR2 YYNGEE. CDR3 nucleotide sequence: TGTGCCAGCAGCGTGGCGACCGATACCTACGAGCAGTACTTC. Translating gives CASSVATDTYEQYF.

The chain links TRBV28 to TRBJ1-1; D remains ambiguous. Germline loops: CDR1 MDHEN, CDR2 SYDVKM. V lost 6 bases to trimming and J lost 2 bases, with 10 bases between them. There are 13 residues in the CDR3. The CDR3 spells CASRPGGNTEAFF. The CDR3 nucleotides read TGTGCCAGCAGACCAGGCGGAAACACTGAAGCTTTCTTT.

The gene calls are TRBV28 and TRBJ1-2, with 8 bases fitting TRBD1. The V and J ends lost 8 bases and 8 bases, in that order; junction bases with no gene match: 13. There are 14 residues in the CDR3. The germline CDR1 and CDR2 sequences are MDHEN and SYDVKM. The DNA for the CDR3 is TGTGCCAGCGGACCTATGGACAGGGCGGAAGGCTACACCTTC. Its translation: CASGPMDRAEGYTF.